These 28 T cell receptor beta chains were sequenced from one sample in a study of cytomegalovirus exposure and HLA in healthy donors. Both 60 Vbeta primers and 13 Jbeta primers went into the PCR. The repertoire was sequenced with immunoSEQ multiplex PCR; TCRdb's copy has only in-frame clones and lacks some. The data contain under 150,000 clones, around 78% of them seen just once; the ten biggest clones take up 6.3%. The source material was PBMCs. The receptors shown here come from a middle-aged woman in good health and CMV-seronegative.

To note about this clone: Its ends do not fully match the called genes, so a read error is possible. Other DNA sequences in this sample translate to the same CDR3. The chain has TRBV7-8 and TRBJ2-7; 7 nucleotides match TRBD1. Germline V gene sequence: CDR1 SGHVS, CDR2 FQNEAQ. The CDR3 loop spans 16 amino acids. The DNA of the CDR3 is TGTGCCAGTAGCTCCTTCGACAGGGTAAGAGGTTACGAGCAGTACTTC. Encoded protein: CASSSFDRVRGYEQYF.

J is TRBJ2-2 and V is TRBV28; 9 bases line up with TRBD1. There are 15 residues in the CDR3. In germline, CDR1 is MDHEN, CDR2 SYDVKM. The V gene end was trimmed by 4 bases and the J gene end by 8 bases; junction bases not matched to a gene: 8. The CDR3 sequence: CASSYRGRLTGELFF. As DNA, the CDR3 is TGTGCCAGCAGTTACAGGGGGCGCTTGACAGGGGAGCTGTTTTTT.

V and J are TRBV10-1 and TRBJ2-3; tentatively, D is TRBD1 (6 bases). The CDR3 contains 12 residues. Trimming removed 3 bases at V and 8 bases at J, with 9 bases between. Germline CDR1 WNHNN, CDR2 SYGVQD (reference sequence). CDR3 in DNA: TGCGCCAGCAGTGAACCAGGGGCTACGCAGTATTTT. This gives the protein CASSEPGATQYF.

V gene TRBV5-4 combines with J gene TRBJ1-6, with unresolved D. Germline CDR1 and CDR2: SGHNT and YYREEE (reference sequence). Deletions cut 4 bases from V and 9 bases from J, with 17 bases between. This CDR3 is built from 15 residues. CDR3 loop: CASSASGRMGSPLHF. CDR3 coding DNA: TGTGCCAGCAGCGCCTCCGGGAGGATGGGTTCACCCCTCCACTTT.

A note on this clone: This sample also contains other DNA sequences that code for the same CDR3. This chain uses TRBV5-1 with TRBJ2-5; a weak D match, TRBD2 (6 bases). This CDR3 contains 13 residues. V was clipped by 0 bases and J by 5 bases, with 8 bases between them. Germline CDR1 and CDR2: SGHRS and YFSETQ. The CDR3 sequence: CASSLVGGETQYF. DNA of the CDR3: TGCGCCAGCAGCTTGGTTGGGGGGGAGACCCAGTACTTC.

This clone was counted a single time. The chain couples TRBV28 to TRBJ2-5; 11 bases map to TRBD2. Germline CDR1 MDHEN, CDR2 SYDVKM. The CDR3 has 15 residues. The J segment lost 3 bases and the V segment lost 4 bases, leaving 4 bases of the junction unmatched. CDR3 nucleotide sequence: TGTGCCAGCAGTTCACCGGGACTAGCGGAAGAGACCCAGTACTTC. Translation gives CASSSPGLAEETQYF.

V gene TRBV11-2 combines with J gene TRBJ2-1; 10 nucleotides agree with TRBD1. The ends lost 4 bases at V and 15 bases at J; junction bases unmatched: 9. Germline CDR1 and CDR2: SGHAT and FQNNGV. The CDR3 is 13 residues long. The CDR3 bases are TGTGCCAGCAGCTCCTGGGACAGGGGAGGGCGGTTCTTC. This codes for CASSSWDRGGRFF.

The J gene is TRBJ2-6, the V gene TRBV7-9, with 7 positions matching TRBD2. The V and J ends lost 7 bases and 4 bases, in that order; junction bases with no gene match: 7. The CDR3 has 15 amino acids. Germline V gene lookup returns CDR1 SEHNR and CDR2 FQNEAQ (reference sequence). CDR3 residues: CASTRGGAGANVLTF. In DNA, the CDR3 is TGTGCCAGCACCCGGGGAGGGGCAGGGGCCAACGTCCTGACTTTC. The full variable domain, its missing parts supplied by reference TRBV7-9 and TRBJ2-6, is DTGVSQNPRHKITKRGQNVTFRCDPISEHNRLYWYRQTLGQGPEFLTYFQNEAQLEKSRLLSDRFSAERPKGSFSTLEIQRTEQGDSAMYLCASTRGGAGANVLTFGAGSRLTVL.

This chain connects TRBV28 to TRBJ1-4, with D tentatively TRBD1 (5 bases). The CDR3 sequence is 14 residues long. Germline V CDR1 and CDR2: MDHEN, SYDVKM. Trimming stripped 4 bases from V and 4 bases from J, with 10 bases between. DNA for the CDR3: TGTGCCAGCAGTTCCGGACAAAGTAATGAAAAACTGTTTTTT. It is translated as CASSSGQSNEKLFF.

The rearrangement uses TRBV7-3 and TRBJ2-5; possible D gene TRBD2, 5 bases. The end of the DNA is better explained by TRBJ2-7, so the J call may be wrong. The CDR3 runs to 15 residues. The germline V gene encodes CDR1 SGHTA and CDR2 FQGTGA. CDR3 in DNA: TGTGCCAGCAGCTACAATCCGGGGTATGAGTACGAGCAGTACTTC. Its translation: CASSYNPGYEYEQYF.

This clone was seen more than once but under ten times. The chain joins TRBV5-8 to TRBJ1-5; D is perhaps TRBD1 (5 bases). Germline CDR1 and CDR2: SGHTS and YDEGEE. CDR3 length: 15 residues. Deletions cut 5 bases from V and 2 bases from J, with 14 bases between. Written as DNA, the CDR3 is TGTGCCAGCAGACGGGACGGGGGAGGCAATCAGCCCCAGCATTTT. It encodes CASRRDGGGNQPQHF.

This CDR3 is CASSVGGTSHNEQFF. The CDR3 coding sequence is TGTGCCAGCAGCGTAGGTGGGACTAGCCACAATGAGCAGTTCTTC. This chain connects TRBV9 to TRBJ2-1, with 9 bases aligning to TRBD2. The V and J ends lost 0 bases and 5 bases, in that order; junction bases with no gene match: 3. Germline CDR1 SGDLS, CDR2 YYNGEE. The CDR3 extends over 15 amino acids.

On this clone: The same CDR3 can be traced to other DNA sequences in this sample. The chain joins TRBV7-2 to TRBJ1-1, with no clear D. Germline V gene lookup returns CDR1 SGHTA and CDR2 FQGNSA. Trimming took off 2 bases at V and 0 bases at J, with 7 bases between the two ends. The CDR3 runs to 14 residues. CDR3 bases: TGTGCCAGCAGCTTATCGGGGATGAACACTGAAGCTTTCTTT. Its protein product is CASSLSGMNTEAFF.

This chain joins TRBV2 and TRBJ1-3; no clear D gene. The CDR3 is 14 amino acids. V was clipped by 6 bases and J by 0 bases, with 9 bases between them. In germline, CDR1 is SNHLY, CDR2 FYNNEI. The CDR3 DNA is TGTGCCAGCAGGGCCACAAACTCTGGAAACACCATATATTTT. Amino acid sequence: CASRATNSGNTIYF.

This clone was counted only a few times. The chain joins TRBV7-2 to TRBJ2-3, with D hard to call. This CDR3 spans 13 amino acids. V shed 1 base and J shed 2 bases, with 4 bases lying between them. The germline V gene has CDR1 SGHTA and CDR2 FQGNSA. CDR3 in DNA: TGTGCCAGCAGCTTAGACTCCACAGATACGCAGTATTTT. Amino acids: CASSLDSTDTQYF.

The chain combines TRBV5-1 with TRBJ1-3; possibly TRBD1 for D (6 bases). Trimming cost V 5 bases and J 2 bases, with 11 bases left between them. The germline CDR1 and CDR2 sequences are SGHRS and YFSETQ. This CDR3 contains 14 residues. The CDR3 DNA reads TGCGCCAGCAGTTGGGACAATACTGGAAACACCATATATTTT. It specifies CASSWDNTGNTIYF. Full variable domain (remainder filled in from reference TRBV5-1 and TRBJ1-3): KAGVTQTPRYLIKTRGQQVTLSCSPISGHRSVSWYQQTPGQGLQFLFEYFSETQRNKGNFPGRFSGRQFSNSRSEMNVSTLELGDSALYLCASSWDNTGNTIYFGEGSWLTVV.

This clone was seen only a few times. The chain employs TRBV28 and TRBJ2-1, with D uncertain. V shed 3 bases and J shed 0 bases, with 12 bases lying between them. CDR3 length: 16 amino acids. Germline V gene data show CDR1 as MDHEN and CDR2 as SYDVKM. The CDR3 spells CASSFLADSSYNEQFF. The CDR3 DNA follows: TGTGCCAGCAGTTTCTTGGCGGATAGCTCCTACAATGAGCAGTTCTTC.

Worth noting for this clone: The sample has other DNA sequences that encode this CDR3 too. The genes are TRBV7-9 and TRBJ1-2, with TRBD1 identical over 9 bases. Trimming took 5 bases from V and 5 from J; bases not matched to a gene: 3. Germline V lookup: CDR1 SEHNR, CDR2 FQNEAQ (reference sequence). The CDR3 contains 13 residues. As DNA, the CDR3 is TGTGCCAGCAGCCCTGACAGGGGGTATGGCTACACCTTC. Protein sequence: CASSPDRGYGYTF.

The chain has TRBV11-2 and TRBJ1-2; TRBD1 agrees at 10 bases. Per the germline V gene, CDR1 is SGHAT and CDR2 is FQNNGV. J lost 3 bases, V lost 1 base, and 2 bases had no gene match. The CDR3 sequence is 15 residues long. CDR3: CASSLGQGAHYGYTF. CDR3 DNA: TGTGCCAGCAGCTTAGGACAGGGGGCCCACTATGGCTACACCTTC.

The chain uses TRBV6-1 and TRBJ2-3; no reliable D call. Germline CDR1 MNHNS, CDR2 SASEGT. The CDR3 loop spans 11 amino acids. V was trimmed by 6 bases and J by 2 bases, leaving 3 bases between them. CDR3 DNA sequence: TGTGCCAGCAGCCTCACAGATACGCAGTATTTT. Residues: CASSLTDTQYF.

DNA for the CDR3: TGTGCCAGCGCCCGGCGGGAGAAAGATACGCAGTATTTT. Its translation: CASARREKDTQYF. J is TRBJ2-3 and V is TRBV7-2; 7 nucleotides line up with TRBD2. Germline trimming cut 8 bases from V and 5 bases from J; bases unmatched to any gene: 7. The CDR3 extends over 13 amino acids. Germline values: CDR1 SGHTA, CDR2 FQGNSA.

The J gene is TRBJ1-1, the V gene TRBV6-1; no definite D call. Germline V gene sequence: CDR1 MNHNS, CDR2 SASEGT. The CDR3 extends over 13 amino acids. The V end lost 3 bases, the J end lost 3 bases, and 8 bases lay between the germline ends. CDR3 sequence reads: CASSDWQDTEAFF. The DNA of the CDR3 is TGTGCCAGCAGTGATTGGCAGGACACTGAAGCTTTCTTT.

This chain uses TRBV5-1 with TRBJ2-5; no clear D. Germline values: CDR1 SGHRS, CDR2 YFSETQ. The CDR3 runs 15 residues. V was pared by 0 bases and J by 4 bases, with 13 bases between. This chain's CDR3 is CASSLGGSQGETQYF. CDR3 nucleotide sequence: TGCGCCAGCAGCTTGGGAGGTTCTCAAGGAGAGACCCAGTACTTC.

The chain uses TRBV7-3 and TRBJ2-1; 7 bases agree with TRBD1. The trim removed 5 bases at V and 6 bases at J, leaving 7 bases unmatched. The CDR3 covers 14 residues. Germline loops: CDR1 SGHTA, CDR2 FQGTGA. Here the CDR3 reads CASSTGTVGNEQFF. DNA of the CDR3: TGTGCCAGCAGCACCGGGACAGTAGGCAATGAGCAGTTCTTC.

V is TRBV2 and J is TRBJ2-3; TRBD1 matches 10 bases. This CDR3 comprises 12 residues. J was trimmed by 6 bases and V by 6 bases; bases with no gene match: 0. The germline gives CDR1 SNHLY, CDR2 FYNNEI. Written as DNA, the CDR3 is TGTGCCAGCAGGGGACAGGGGGATACGCAGTATTTT. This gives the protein CASRGQGDTQYF.

The CDR3 is CASRLLVRGAGELFF. CDR3 DNA sequence: TGTGCCAGCAGACTTCTCGTTCGGGGGGCCGGGGAGCTGTTTTTT. The chain links TRBV27 to TRBJ2-2; 7 nucleotides match TRBD2. The CDR3 spans 15 residues. V was pared by 6 bases and J by 6 bases, with 10 bases of the junction left unmatched. Germline V CDR1 and CDR2: MNHEY, SMNVEV (reference sequence).

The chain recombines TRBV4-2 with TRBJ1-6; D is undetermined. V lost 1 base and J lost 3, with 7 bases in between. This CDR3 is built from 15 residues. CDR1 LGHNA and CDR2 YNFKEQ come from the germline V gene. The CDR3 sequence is CASSQGSGYNSPLHF. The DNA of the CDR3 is TGTGCCAGCAGCCAAGGGAGTGGCTATAATTCACCCCTCCACTTT.

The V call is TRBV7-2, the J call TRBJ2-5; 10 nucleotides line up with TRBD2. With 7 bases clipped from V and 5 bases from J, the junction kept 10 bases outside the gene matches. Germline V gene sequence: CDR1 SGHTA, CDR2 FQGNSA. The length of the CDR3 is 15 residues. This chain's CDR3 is CASKRAGGPGETQYF. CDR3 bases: TGTGCCAGCAAGAGAGCGGGAGGGCCCGGGGAGACCCAGTACTTC.